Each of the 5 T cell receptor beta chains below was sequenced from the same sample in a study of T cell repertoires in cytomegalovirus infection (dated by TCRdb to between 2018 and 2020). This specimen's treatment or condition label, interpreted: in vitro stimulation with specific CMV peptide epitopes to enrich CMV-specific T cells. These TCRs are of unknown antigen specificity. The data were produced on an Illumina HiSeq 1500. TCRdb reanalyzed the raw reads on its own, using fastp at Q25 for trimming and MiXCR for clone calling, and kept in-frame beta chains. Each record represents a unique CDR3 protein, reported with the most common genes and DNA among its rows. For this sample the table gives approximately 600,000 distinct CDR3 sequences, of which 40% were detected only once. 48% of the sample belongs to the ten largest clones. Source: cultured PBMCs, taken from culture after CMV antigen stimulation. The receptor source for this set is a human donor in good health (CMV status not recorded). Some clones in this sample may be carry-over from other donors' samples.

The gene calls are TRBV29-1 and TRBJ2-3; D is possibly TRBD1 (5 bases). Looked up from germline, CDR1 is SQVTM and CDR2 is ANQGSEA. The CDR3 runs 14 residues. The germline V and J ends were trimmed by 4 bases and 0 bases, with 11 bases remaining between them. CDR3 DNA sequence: TGCAGCGTTGGGCAGGGCTCTAGCACAGATACGCAGTATTTT. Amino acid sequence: CSVGQGSSTDTQYF.

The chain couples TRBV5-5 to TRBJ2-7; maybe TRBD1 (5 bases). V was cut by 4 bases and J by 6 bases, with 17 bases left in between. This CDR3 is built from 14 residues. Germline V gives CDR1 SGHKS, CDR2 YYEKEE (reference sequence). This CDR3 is CASSRAPGLGEQYF. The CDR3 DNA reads TGTGCCAGCAGCCGAGCTCCAGGGCTGGGCGAGCAGTACTTC. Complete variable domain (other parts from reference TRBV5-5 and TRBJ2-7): DAGVTQSPTHLIKTRGQQVTLRCSPISGHKSVSWYQQVLGQGPQFIFQYYEKEERGRGNFPDRFSARQFPNYSSELNVNALLLGDSALYLCASSRAPGLGEQYFGPGTRLTVT.

For the CDR3, the DNA is TGTGCCAGCACGAACTTTGGGGACAGTTATTCACCCCTCCACTTT. Its protein is CASTNFGDSYSPLHF. V and J are TRBV7-9 and TRBJ1-6; TRBD1 matches 7 bases. Germline lookup yields CDR1 SEHNR and CDR2 FQNEAQ (reference sequence). CDR3 length: 15 residues. The V gene end was trimmed by 7 bases and the J gene end by 8 bases; junction bases not matched to a gene: 11.

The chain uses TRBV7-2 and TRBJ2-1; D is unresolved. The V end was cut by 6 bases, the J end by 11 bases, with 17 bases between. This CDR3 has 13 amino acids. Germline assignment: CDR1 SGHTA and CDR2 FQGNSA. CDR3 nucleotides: TGTGCCAGCAGGCTAGACCCGGCCCCCCAGCAGTTCTTC. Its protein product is CASRLDPAPQQFF.

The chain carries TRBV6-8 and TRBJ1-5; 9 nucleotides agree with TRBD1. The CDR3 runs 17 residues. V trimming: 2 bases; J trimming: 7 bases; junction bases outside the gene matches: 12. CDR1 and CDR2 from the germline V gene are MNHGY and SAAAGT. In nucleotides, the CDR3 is TGTGCCAGCAGTTACCCTGGACAGGGGATGCGCTCGCAGCCCCAGCATTTT. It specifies CASSYPGQGMRSQPQHF.